The present TCR beta chain was sequenced within a study of CD8+CD57+ T cells in acquired aplastic anemia. Study-wide results and caveats: Any difference that existed in CD8+ Simpson's diversity between patients and controls was not significant.

This clonotype was seen many times. What it binds is unknown. The template used for profiling TCR beta VDJ and CDR3 was genomic DNA. One entry per CDR3 protein, called by TCRdb with MiXCR from the reads. The top ten hold 0.9% to 1.2% of the sample, which has 150,000 to 200,000 distinct CDR3 sequences, approximately 43% seen once. The junction had 5 bases not matched to a gene; V was cut back by 6 bases and J by 4 bases. CDR3 length: 12 amino acids. Germline assignment: CDR1 DFQATT and CDR2 SNEGSKA (reference sequence). The sample consisted of sorted CD4+, CD8+, or CD8+CD57+ T cells (not recorded which) from PBMCs. The chain employs TRBV20-1 and TRBJ1-2; TRBD1 matches at 7 bases. The clonotype originates from a human donor in good health. Here the CDR3 DNA reads TGCAGTGCCCTTACAGGGGTCTATGGCTACACCTTC. Its translation: CSALTGVYGYTF.